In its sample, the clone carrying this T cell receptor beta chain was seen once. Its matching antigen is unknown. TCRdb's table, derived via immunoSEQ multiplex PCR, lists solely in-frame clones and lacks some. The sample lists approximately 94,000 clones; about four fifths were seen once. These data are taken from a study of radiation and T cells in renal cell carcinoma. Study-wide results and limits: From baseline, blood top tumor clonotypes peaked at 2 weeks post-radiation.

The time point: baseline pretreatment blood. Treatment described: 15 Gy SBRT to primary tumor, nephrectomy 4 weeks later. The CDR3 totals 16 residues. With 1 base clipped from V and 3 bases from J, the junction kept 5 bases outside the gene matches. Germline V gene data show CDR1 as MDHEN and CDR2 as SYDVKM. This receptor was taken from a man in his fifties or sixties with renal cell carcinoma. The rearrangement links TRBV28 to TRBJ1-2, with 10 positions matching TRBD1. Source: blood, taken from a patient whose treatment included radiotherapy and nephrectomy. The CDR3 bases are TGTGCCAGCAGTTTATCCCGGGACAGGGGCGACTATGGCTACACCTTC. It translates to CASSLSRDRGDYGYTF.